The text below deals with one TCR beta chain. V lost 2 bases to trimming and J lost 0 bases, with 11 bases between them. From germline, CDR1 is MNHEY and CDR2 SVGAGI. The CDR3 contains 15 residues. The data were produced by immunoSEQ multiplex PCR, yet TCRdb's version contains in-frame clones alone and is incomplete. The table records a few hundred thousand clones, around 80% of them present only once. These data come from a study of blood T cell repertoires in COVID-19. The specimen was PBMCs or T cells enriched from blood (not recorded which). This chain links TRBV6-5 with TRBJ2-7; TRBD1 is a possible D gene (5 bases). The receptor's source is a young man with acute COVID-19. Here the CDR3 DNA reads TGTGCCAGCAGTTACGGTCAGGGTCGCTCCTACGAGCAGTACGTC. It is translated as CASSYGQGRSYEQYV.